This passage covers 15 T cell receptor beta chains from one sample sequenced in a study of T cells after posttransplantation cyclophosphamide. Cyclophosphamide on days +3 and +4 followed busulfan-fludarabine conditioning and a marrow graft. The protocol was immunoSEQ multiplex PCR, while the TCRdb copy is restricted to in-frame clones and leaves out a portion. The sample is made up of roughly 8,100 clones, none counted only once. Sequenced material: PBMCs, taken less than 95 days after allogeneic stem cell transplant with posttransplant cyclophosphamide. The receptors come from a female patient over 55 who received an allogeneic stem cell transplant from an unrelated donor, was CMV-positive, and had acute GVHD only. Among the T cells, some may be from the graft donor.

This clone was observed at least ten times. The chain carries TRBV25-1 and TRBJ2-1, with D uncertain. The V gene lost 4 bases and the J gene lost 0 bases, with 7 bases spanning the gap. The germline CDR1 and CDR2 sequences are MGHDK and SYGVNS. The CDR3 runs 14 residues. For the CDR3, the DNA is TGTGCCAGCAGTGGCCAGAGCTCCTACAATGAGCAGTTCTTC. Protein sequence: CASSGQSSYNEQFF.

This clone is medium-sized by share. The rearrangement joins TRBV2 to TRBJ1-3; TRBD1 is a possible D gene (6 bases). The germline gives CDR1 SNHLY, CDR2 FYNNEI. The CDR3 sequence is 19 residues long. The V and J ends lost 4 bases and 0 bases respectively, with 22 bases between them. The CDR3, as DNA: TGTGCCAGCAGTGTTATGGGGGCGTGGGGGGGCATCTCTGGAAACACCATATATTTT. It translates to CASSVMGAWGGISGNTIYF.

This clone occurred many times. The chain is built from TRBV27 and TRBJ2-1; a possible D gene is TRBD1 (6 bases). Trimming stripped 2 bases from V and 3 bases from J, with 11 bases between. This CDR3 has 15 residues. Per the germline V gene, CDR1 is MNHEY and CDR2 is SMNVEV (reference sequence). CDR3 protein: CASSLGTGFYNEQFF. The CDR3 DNA reads TGTGCCAGCAGTTTAGGTACAGGGTTCTACAATGAGCAGTTCTTC.

The chain uses TRBV15 and TRBJ2-1; TRBD2 might be the D (5 bases). The CDR3 totals 20 residues. V was trimmed by 0 bases and J by 0 bases, leaving 21 bases between them. The germline V gene has CDR1 LNHNV and CDR2 YYDKDF (reference sequence). The DNA for the CDR3 is TGTGCCACCAGCAGAGATCAAGGTACTAGGAGACGGGGCTCCTACAATGAGCAGTTCTTC. Translation gives CATSRDQGTRRRGSYNEQFF.

This clone occurred a few times. The chain joins TRBV6-1 to TRBJ2-5, with 9 positions matching TRBD1. This CDR3 contains 13 residues. Trimming at V came to 7 bases and at J to 2 bases, leaving 2 bases not matched to a gene. Germline lookup yields CDR1 MNHNS and CDR2 SASEGT. The CDR3 loop reads CASKTGGQETQYF. The DNA of the CDR3 is TGTGCCAGCAAGACAGGGGGGCAAGAGACCCAGTACTTC.

This chain joins TRBV29-1 and TRBJ1-6; D gene uncertain. Germline V gives CDR1 SQVTM, CDR2 ANQGSEA. The CDR3 sequence is 13 residues long. Between the trimmed V and J ends, which lost 0 bases and 10 bases, there was a span of 10 bases. The CDR3: CSVEEPRGSPLHF. CDR3 nucleotides: TGCAGCGTTGAAGAGCCCAGAGGGTCACCCCTCCACTTT.

This clone was counted ten times or more. This chain uses TRBV28 with TRBJ2-4; TRBD2 is a possible D gene (5 bases). The CDR3 contains 12 residues. Deletions cut 8 bases from V and 6 bases from J, with 11 bases between. Germline CDR1 and CDR2: MDHEN and SYDVKM. CDR3 amino acids: CASEGLGNIQYF. The CDR3 bases are TGTGCCAGCGAGGGTCTGGGAAACATTCAGTACTTC.

This clone has ten or more counts. The V and J genes are TRBV6-6 and TRBJ2-3; no reliable D call. CDR3 size: 12 residues. V was clipped by 2 bases and J by 2 bases, with 2 bases between them. Germline assignment: CDR1 MNHNY and CDR2 SVGAGI (reference sequence). CDR3 sequence reads: CASSYHTDTQYF. The CDR3 DNA reads as TGTGCCAGCAGTTACCACACAGATACGCAGTATTTT.

This clone was counted at least ten times. The chain uses TRBV11-2 and TRBJ2-1; TRBD1 agrees at 8 bases. Germline CDR1 reads SGHAT; CDR2 reads FQNNGV. This CDR3 is built from 14 residues. The trim removed 5 bases at V and 9 bases at J, leaving 9 bases unmatched. For the CDR3, the DNA is TGTGCCAGCAGCCAGCAGGGGGCGGTGGGTGAGCAGTTCTTC. It codes for CASSQQGAVGEQFF.

The table lists this clone with many counts. The chain combines TRBV28 with TRBJ2-7; 7 bases match TRBD1. The length of the CDR3 is 17 residues. V trimming: 5 bases; J trimming: 5 bases; junction bases outside the gene matches: 18. Germline V lookup: CDR1 MDHEN, CDR2 SYDVKM. The CDR3 protein is CASSPTGRGQVYHEQYF. DNA for the CDR3: TGTGCCAGCAGTCCCACCGGTAGGGGGCAAGTTTACCACGAGCAGTACTTC.

Ten or more counts support this clone. The rearrangement links TRBV27 to TRBJ1-5; 7 nucleotides line up with TRBD1. The CDR3 length is 15 residues. The trim removed 6 bases at V and 4 bases at J, leaving 9 bases unmatched. In germline, CDR1 is MNHEY, CDR2 SMNVEV (reference sequence). The CDR3 DNA is TGTGCCAGCAGGCCTAGCGGGACAGAGAATCAGCCCCAGCATTTT. This gives the protein CASRPSGTENQPQHF.

This clone was picked up a small number of times. The chain couples TRBV30 to TRBJ1-2; a weak D match, TRBD1 (5 bases). V shed 3 bases and J shed 3 bases, with 17 bases lying between them. The CDR3 contains 15 residues. Germline-derived CDR1 and CDR2 are GTSNPN and SVGIG (reference sequence). The CDR3 sequence is CAWRAGGVSDYGYTF. CDR3 nucleotides: TGTGCCTGGAGGGCCGGAGGGGTAAGCGACTATGGCTACACCTTC.

This clone was counted many times. This sequence joins TRBV6-1 and TRBJ1-1; no clear D gene. V lost 0 bases to trimming and J lost 7 bases, with 6 bases between them. The germline CDR1 and CDR2 sequences are MNHNS and SASEGT. The CDR3 runs to 12 residues. The CDR3 sequence: CASSEATDEAFF. In nucleotides, the CDR3 is TGTGCCAGCAGTGAAGCTACTGATGAAGCTTTCTTT.

This clone was seen at least ten times. V usage is TRBV7-8 and J usage is TRBJ2-1, with 14 bases identical to TRBD2. Germline V gives CDR1 SGHVS, CDR2 FQNEAQ. Trimming took 5 bases from V and 15 from J; bases not matched to a gene: 15. The CDR3 is 16 amino acids. CDR3 bases: TGTGCCAGCAGCACCAGCATGGGACTAGCGGGAGTGGCTCTGTTCTTC. Translated: CASSTSMGLAGVALFF.

This clone was counted many times. V is TRBV7-8 and J is TRBJ1-1; 10 bases line up with TRBD1. Germline CDR1 SGHVS, CDR2 FQNEAQ. The CDR3 runs 16 residues. V lost 5 bases and J lost 5; bases outside the gene matches: 11. The CDR3 DNA reads TGTGCCAGCAGCACTAGGAGACAGGGGGCGCGGACTGAAGCTTTCTTT. Translating gives CASSTRRQGARTEAFF.